The TCR beta chain under discussion was sequenced for a study of PD-1 blockade in classical Hodgkin lymphoma. Overall study: Intravenous infusions of nivolumab 3 mg/kg reached patients every 2 weeks.

Autologous stem cell transplantation was followed by relapse in every patient, and brentuximab vedotin exposure varied. Complete response, partial response or progressive disease were the best responses. Overall study findings and caveats: The origin of the repertoire differences remains undefined, with disease activity or prior therapy as possible causes.

The germline V gene encodes CDR1 SGHRS and CDR2 YFSETQ. The CDR3 covers 17 residues. V gave up 4 bases and J gave up 2 bases; unmatched junction bases: 8. Notes on this clone: Its specificity is not known.

Repertoires were generated with immunoSEQ multiplex PCR, while TCRdb's copy carries only in-frame clones and drops some. The repertoire holds under 70,000 clones, with about two thirds as singletons. The chain is built from TRBV5-1 and TRBJ2-6; 8 bases agree with TRBD1. This specimen consisted of peripheral blood mononuclear cells (PBMCs), obtained before the second cycle of nivolumab. The origin of this receptor is a human donor with classical Hodgkin lymphoma. CDR3 protein: CASSPQGVRTGANVLTF. Written as DNA, the CDR3 is TGCGCCAGCAGCCCACAGGGGGTGAGGACTGGGGCCAACGTCCTGACTTTC.